These 28 T cell receptor beta chains came from one sample sequenced in a study of persistence of HIV-infected CD4 T cells. The stimulus was an HIV-1 Gag 15-mer peptide pool, 0.95 to 1 ug/peptide/mL. CD40L-negative CD69-negative CD45RO-high memory CD4+ T cells were sorted as populations depleted of antigen-responding cells. These receptors' antigens are unknown. This was the immunoSEQ version 4 assay in survey mode. The method was immunoSEQ multiplex PCR; TCRdb's version includes in-frame clones alone and lacks a portion of them. The table has about 36,000 clones, about 84% seen once; the top ten hold roughly 5.6%. Sequencing used cultured CD4+ T cells from PBMCs, obtained from a patient who received antiretroviral therapy. Every receptor here comes from an adult with HIV. The donor label of this sample is uncertain.

CDR3 in DNA: TGCGCCAGCAGCTCTGGGGGGTACGAGCAGTACTTC. Amino acids: CASSSGGYEQYF. The J gene is TRBJ2-7, the V gene TRBV5-1, with D possibly being TRBD2 (6 bases). CDR3 size: 12 residues. Germline V gene sequence: CDR1 SGHRS, CDR2 YFSETQ. The V end lost 3 bases, the J end lost 4 bases, and 8 bases lay between the germline ends.

Only one count was recorded for this clone. The chain employs TRBV5-8 and TRBJ2-3; D is ambiguous. CDR1 and CDR2 from the germline V gene are SGHTS and YDEGEE. Trimming stripped 1 base from V and 3 bases from J, with 6 bases between. The CDR3 contains 13 residues. The CDR3 region is CASSLMGTDTQYF. For the CDR3, the DNA is TGTGCCAGCAGCTTGATGGGGACAGATACGCAGTATTTT.

This chain joins TRBV18 and TRBJ2-3, with 8 bases aligning to TRBD2. Trimming cost V 2 bases and J 4 bases; bases outside gene matches: 8. Germline V CDR1 and CDR2: KGHSH, LQKENI. This CDR3 has 16 residues. The CDR3 reads CASSPVAGGRPDTQYF. CDR3 DNA: TGTGCCAGCTCACCAGTTGCGGGGGGCCGTCCAGATACGCAGTATTTT.

This sequence joins TRBV10-1 and TRBJ1-5; D is possibly TRBD1 (5 bases). Germline CDR1 is WNHNN and CDR2 is SYGVQD (reference sequence). V gave up 2 bases and J gave up 5 bases, with 13 bases separating them. This CDR3 has 15 amino acids. The chain's CDR3 is CASSEILDIYQPQHF. CDR3 bases: TGCGCCAGCAGTGAGATTTTGGACATTTATCAGCCCCAGCATTTT.

The chain joins TRBV5-1 to TRBJ2-7; 8 nucleotides line up with TRBD1. V trimming: 2 bases; J trimming: 0 bases; junction bases outside the gene matches: 1. The CDR3 contains 14 residues. Per germline, CDR1 SGHRS and CDR2 YFSETQ. The CDR3 protein is CASSFTGGSYEQYF. CDR3 sequence (DNA): TGCGCCAGCAGCTTTACAGGGGGCTCCTACGAGCAGTACTTC.

V usage is TRBV30 and J usage is TRBJ1-1, with D possibly TRBD1 on 6 matching bases. V was pared by 4 bases and J by 4 bases, with 16 bases between. Germline CDR1 GTSNPN, CDR2 SVGIG (reference sequence). The CDR3 has 14 amino acids. The CDR3 DNA reads TGTGCCTGGAAGATGAGACAGGCCACCACTGAAGCTTTCTTT. The encoded protein is CAWKMRQATTEAFF.

DNA for the CDR3: TGTGCCAGCAGCAAAAACTACAGGGGGAGCTTTGGAAACACCATATATTTT. Its translation: CASSKNYRGSFGNTIYF. V usage is TRBV3-1 (or the pseudogene TRBV3-2) and J usage is TRBJ1-3, with 8 bases fitting TRBD1. V shed 5 bases and J 3 bases; nucleotides not matched to a gene: 12. The length of the CDR3 is 17 residues. Germline CDR1 reads LGHDT; CDR2 reads YNNKEL (reference sequence).

CDR3 bases: TGTGCCTGGAGTCGAGTAGAATCTAACTATGGCTACACCTTC. Its protein is CAWSRVESNYGYTF. The chain links TRBV30 to TRBJ1-2; D gene ambiguous. Germline CDR1 and CDR2: GTSNPN and SVGIG (reference sequence). Trimming shortened V by 2 bases and J by 0 bases, and 10 bases separated the two germline ends. The CDR3 length is 14 residues.

The rearrangement links TRBV18 to TRBJ2-6; 8 positions match TRBD1. The trim removed 2 bases at V and 0 bases at J, leaving 6 bases unmatched. The CDR3 is 18 residues long. Germline V CDR1 and CDR2: KGHSH, LQKENI. For the CDR3, the DNA is TGTGCCAGCTCACCAGGACAGGGATTAGGCTCTGGGGCCAACGTCCTGACTTTC. This gives the protein CASSPGQGLGSGANVLTF.

This clone was recorded a few times. The chain recombines TRBV7-9 with TRBJ1-1; 7 bases agree with TRBD1. This CDR3 spans 13 amino acids. J was trimmed by 5 bases and V by 9 bases; bases with no gene match: 9. Germline V gene data show CDR1 as SEHNR and CDR2 as FQNEAQ (reference sequence). CDR3 in amino acids: CASAPGGWTEAFF. The CDR3 region has the DNA TGTGCCAGTGCGCCAGGGGGATGGACTGAAGCTTTCTTT.

The chain recombines TRBV7-6 with TRBJ2-7, with D possibly matching TRBD2 (6 bases). V lost 0 bases to trimming and J lost 7 bases, with 7 bases between them. CDR3 size: 12 residues. Per the germline V gene, CDR1 is SGHVS and CDR2 is FNYEAQ. This CDR3 reads CASSLAGREQYF. The CDR3 DNA is TGTGCCAGCAGCTTAGCGGGGAGGGAGCAGTACTTC.

The rearrangement joins TRBV15 to TRBJ1-3; D ambiguous. CDR3 size: 14 residues. Germline V gene lookup returns CDR1 LNHNV and CDR2 YYDKDF (reference sequence). The V and J ends lost 1 base and 1 base respectively, with 5 bases between them. CDR3 sequence: CATSRVGSGNTIYF. The CDR3 DNA follows: TGTGCCACCAGCAGAGTAGGATCTGGAAACACCATATATTTT.

The chain has TRBV5-5 and TRBJ1-3; no clear D gene. V was cut by 4 bases and J by 0 bases, with 11 bases left in between. The CDR3 runs 15 residues. Per the germline V gene, CDR1 is SGHKS and CDR2 is YYEKEE (reference sequence). CDR3 DNA: TGTGCCAGCAGCCTATCTTTTAGCTCTGGAAACACCATATATTTT. Protein sequence: CASSLSFSSGNTIYF.

The V and J genes are TRBV6-1 and TRBJ1-4, with 7 bases identical to TRBD1. V gave up 1 base and J gave up 11 bases; unmatched junction bases: 4. The CDR3 consists of 13 residues. Germline V gene lookup returns CDR1 MNHNS and CDR2 SASEGT. CDR3 sequence reads: CASSEGQGGKLFF. The CDR3 DNA reads as TGTGCCAGCAGTGAAGGACAGGGCGGGAAACTGTTTTTT.

This clone is a singleton in its sample. The V gene is TRBV6-5, the J gene TRBJ2-1, with 11 positions matching TRBD2. The CDR3 runs 15 residues. Germline V lookup: CDR1 MNHEY, CDR2 SVGAGI. The V segment lost 7 bases and the J segment 5 bases; nucleotides outside the gene matches: 7. This CDR3 is CASTFGTSGHNEQFF. In DNA form, the CDR3 reads TGTGCCAGCACCTTCGGGACTAGCGGCCACAATGAGCAGTTCTTC.

V gene TRBV14 combines with J gene TRBJ1-4, with D tentatively TRBD1 (5 bases). The CDR3 contains 17 residues. V lost 3 bases and J 4 bases, leaving 18 bases between the germline ends. Germline CDR1 SGHDN, CDR2 FVKESK. The chain's CDR3 is CASSQFLPGTGNEKLFF. The CDR3 region has the DNA TGTGCCAGCAGCCAGTTCTTGCCCGGGACGGGTAATGAAAAACTGTTTTTT.

The chain has TRBV9 and TRBJ1-3; TRBD1 aligns across 7 bases. Germline CDR1 is SGDLS and CDR2 is YYNGEE. The CDR3 runs 17 residues. V lost 3 bases and J lost 0; bases outside the gene matches: 9. This CDR3 is CASSEFRGISSGNTIYF. CDR3 in DNA: TGTGCCAGCAGCGAGTTCAGGGGGATAAGCTCTGGAAACACCATATATTTT.

V and J are TRBV6-4 and TRBJ2-3; D may be TRBD2 (7 bases). V was pared by 2 bases and J by 3 bases, with 12 bases between. This CDR3 spans 15 amino acids. The germline V gene encodes CDR1 MRHNA and CDR2 SNTAGT. This CDR3 is CASSDRGGPTDTQYF. In DNA form, the CDR3 reads TGTGCCAGCAGTGACAGGGGGGGGCCGACAGATACGCAGTATTTT.

The rearrangement joins TRBV7-9 to TRBJ1-4; no firm D call. With 7 bases removed from V and 8 bases from J, the gap between germline ends came to 14 bases. The CDR3 runs 13 residues. CDR1 is SEHNR, CDR2 FQNEAQ, per germline (reference sequence). CDR3 sequence: CASTMGNGEKLFF. In nucleotides, the CDR3 is TGTGCCAGCACCATGGGGAATGGCGAAAAACTGTTTTTT.

This chain uses TRBV7-2 with TRBJ2-4; 8 bases fit TRBD1. The CDR3 has 14 amino acids. The germline V gene encodes CDR1 SGHTA and CDR2 FQGNSA. Trimming took 5 bases from V and 3 from J; bases not matched to a gene: 3. DNA for the CDR3: TGTGCCAGCAGCGGGACAGGTTACAAAAACATTCAGTACTTC. Amino acids: CASSGTGYKNIQYF. Complete variable domain (other parts from reference TRBV7-2 and TRBJ2-4): GAGVSQSPSNKVTEKGKDVELRCDPISGHTALYWYRQSLGQGLEFLIYFQGNSAPDKSGLPSDRFSAERTGGSVSTLTIQRTQQEDSAVYLCASSGTGYKNIQYFGAGTRLSVL.

This clone appeared once. V and J are TRBV24-1 and TRBJ2-7; D tentatively reads TRBD1 or TRBD2 (5 bases each). Per the germline V gene, CDR1 is KGHDR and CDR2 is SFDVKD. This CDR3 region has 12 residues. Trimming took 4 bases from V and 9 from J, leaving 12 bases between them. CDR3 nucleotide sequence: TGTGCCACCAGTGAAGAGGGGCGAGTGCAGTACTTC. Protein sequence: CATSEEGRVQYF.

V is TRBV5-1 and J is TRBJ1-5; D gene unclear. This CDR3 has 15 residues. V lost 0 bases and J 9 bases, leaving 16 bases between the germline ends. Germline CDR1 and CDR2: SGHRS and YFSETQ. This chain's CDR3 is CASSLGDGESGPQHF. In DNA form, the CDR3 reads TGCGCCAGCAGCTTGGGTGACGGAGAATCTGGGCCCCAGCATTTT.

V is TRBV30 and J is TRBJ1-5; perhaps TRBD1 as D (6 bases). The CDR3 spans 14 residues. Germline V gene sequence: CDR1 GTSNPN, CDR2 SVGIG (reference sequence). Trimming shortened V by 7 bases and J by 2 bases, and 15 bases separated the two germline ends. DNA of the CDR3: TGTGCCTACCCGGGGGCCTATGGCAATCAGCCCCAGCATTTT. It encodes CAYPGAYGNQPQHF.

V gene TRBV6-5 combines with J gene TRBJ1-6, with D uncertain. The CDR3 contains 14 residues. The germline V gene has CDR1 MNHEY and CDR2 SVGAGI. Trimming cost V 2 bases and J 8 bases, with 10 bases left between them. This CDR3 reads CASSYGGPDSPLHF. The DNA for the CDR3 is TGTGCCAGCAGTTACGGCGGGCCAGATTCACCCCTCCACTTT.

The chain joins TRBV18 to TRBJ1-6, with no clear D. The germline gives CDR1 KGHSH, CDR2 LQKENI. This CDR3 spans 17 amino acids. V lost 6 bases and J 0 bases, leaving 15 bases between the germline ends. The CDR3: CASSQQDVSSYNSPLHF. CDR3 coding DNA: TGTGCCAGCTCGCAACAAGACGTGAGCTCCTATAATTCACCCCTCCACTTT.

This clone was counted between two and nine times. The chain joins TRBV7-9 to TRBJ2-3; weak D call: TRBD2 (6 bases). The germline gives CDR1 SEHNR, CDR2 FQNEAQ (reference sequence). The CDR3 loop spans 17 amino acids. V lost 10 bases, J lost 2 bases, and 25 bases lay in between. The CDR3 protein is CAISNGGGALVTDTQYF. CDR3 bases: TGTGCCATCTCGAACGGAGGCGGGGCGTTAGTCACAGATACGCAGTATTTT.

The CDR3 region is CASSFAMGRLGDLLAKNIQYF. The CDR3 DNA follows: TGTGCCAGCAGCTTTGCAATGGGCAGGTTGGGCGATTTGCTAGCCAAAAACATTCAGTACTTC. The chain recombines TRBV12-1 with TRBJ2-4; TRBD1 is the table's D call, not checked against the DNA. TRBV12-1 is designated a pseudogene. The CDR3 contains 21 residues.

V gene TRBV5-1 combines with J gene TRBJ2-2, with 10 nucleotides matching TRBD1. Trimming cost V 7 bases and J 4 bases; bases outside gene matches: 7. The CDR3 is 15 amino acids. Per the germline V gene, CDR1 is SGHRS and CDR2 is YFSETQ. CDR3 region: CASGRDRGSTGELFF. The CDR3 nucleotides are TGCGCCAGCGGCAGGGACAGGGGTAGCACCGGGGAGCTGTTTTTT.